This entry concerns a single TCR beta chain. What it binds is unknown. The PCR had 60 Vbeta and 13 Jbeta primers. Libraries were prepared by immunoSEQ multiplex PCR; TCRdb keeps only in-frame clonotypes and omits some of them. The profile shows approximately 61,000 clones, around 75% of them singletons. The sample belongs to a study of cytomegalovirus exposure and HLA in healthy donors. Per the germline V gene, CDR1 is SGHTA and CDR2 is FQGNSA. Trimming took 2 bases from V and 8 from J, leaving 19 bases between them. There are 16 residues in the CDR3. General study results and limits: Several V segments, TRBV6-2 and TRBV6-3 among them, could not be told apart and were dropped. The authors reported that TCR beta sequences could predict HLA-A and HLA-B alleles. These predictions were accurate for most subjects in the first cohort. A later analysis showed HLA-associated TCR beta chains outstripping equally common others in clonal expansion.

Samples came from healthy bone marrow donors. The V call is TRBV7-2, the J call TRBJ2-4; D is undetermined. This clonotype was obtained from a man aged 45-65 years in good health and CMV-seropositive. The specimen sequenced was PBMCs. The CDR3 here is CASSLSNTPLLDIQYF. In nucleotides, the CDR3 is TGTGCCAGCAGCTTAAGCAATACGCCTCTCCTGGACATTCAGTACTTC.